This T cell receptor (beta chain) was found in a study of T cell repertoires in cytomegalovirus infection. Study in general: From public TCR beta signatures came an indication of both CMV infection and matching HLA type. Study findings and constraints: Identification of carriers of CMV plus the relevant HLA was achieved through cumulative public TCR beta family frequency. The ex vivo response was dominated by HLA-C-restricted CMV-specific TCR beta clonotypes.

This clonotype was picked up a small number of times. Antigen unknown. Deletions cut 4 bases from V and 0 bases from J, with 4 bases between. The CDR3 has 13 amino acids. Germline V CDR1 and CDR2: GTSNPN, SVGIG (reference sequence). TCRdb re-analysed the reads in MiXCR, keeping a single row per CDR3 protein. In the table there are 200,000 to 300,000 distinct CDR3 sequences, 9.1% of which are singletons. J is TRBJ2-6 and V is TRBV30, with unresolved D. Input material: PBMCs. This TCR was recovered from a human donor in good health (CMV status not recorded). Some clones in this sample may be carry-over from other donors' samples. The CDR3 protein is CAWKVSGANVLTF. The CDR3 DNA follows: TGTGCCTGGAAGGTCTCTGGGGCCAACGTCCTGACTTTC.